This T cell receptor (beta chain) was observed in a study of vaccination effects on CD4 cells after COVID-19. Study summary: Sampling of a couple of convalescent patients took place 16 days and one week prior to vaccination.

Using viral peptide pools, the ViraFEST assay grew out antigen-specific CD4+ T cells prior to sequencing. Having been cultured for about 10 days, the cells underwent CD4+ T cell isolation. The person acquired a PCR-confirmed SARS-CoV-2 infection between March and December 2020. PBMC cultures contained about 1.9 million cells per well, 9.5 to 10 IU/ml IL-2 and approximately 9.4 ug/ml peptides. It was on days 3 and 7 that half the medium was replaced with IL-2 medium. Comment on this clone: Its cognate antigen is unknown.

Clones were read by immunoSEQ multiplex PCR, and TCRdb kept only the in-frame ones, dropping some. The sample has about 45,000 clones, approximately 70% seen once. The CDR3 sequence is 14 residues long. The germline V gene encodes CDR1 SGHRS and CDR2 YFSETQ. Deletions cut 4 bases from V and 5 bases from J, with 15 bases between. The gene calls are TRBV5-1 and TRBJ1-2; a possible D gene is TRBD1 (5 bases). Sequencing was performed on CD4+ T cells from PBMCs cultured with a peptide pool, taken before COVID-19 vaccination. The sequence derives from a human donor who had a prior SARS-CoV-2 infection. The CDR3 sequence is CASSPGAEGYGYTF. The CDR3 DNA reads as TGCGCCAGCAGCCCCGGGGCAGAAGGGTATGGCTACACCTTC.